This is a list of T cell receptor beta chains from one sample in a study of neurological immune-mediated disorders. A single record per CDR3 protein comes from TCRdb applying MiXCR to the 5' RACE reads. The sample contains tens of thousands of distinct CDR3 sequences, 3% to 4% of which appear only once. The sequenced sample consisted of CD4+ T cells from blood. The source is a woman aged 40 to 50 with multiple sclerosis. Each CDR3 is given without its conserved first and last residue. D genes are given only for firm matches. Clone size is not always given. Where it is, it says once, few, many or a class for expanded clones.

TRBD1 many TRBJ2-7 TRBV10-3 AISDSSEDRAEQY
TRBD2 many TRBJ2-3 TRBV11-3 ASSPGEGDDTQY
. many TRBJ2-6 TRBV20-1 SARATPAGQTSGANVLT
TRBD2 . TRBJ2-1 TRBV5-6 ASSSLAGRVHEQF
. many TRBJ1-6 TRBV4-1 ASSRVPGLYNSPLH
. many TRBJ2-1 TRBV12-3/TRBV12-4 ASSYRLLRNEQF
. many TRBJ2-2 TRBV7-3 ASSPRRFANTGELF
. few TRBJ1-5 TRBV6-5 ASSYPAGGVRNQPQH
. many TRBJ1-1 TRBV6-2/TRBV6-3 ASSPPGGPTEAF
. many TRBJ2-1 TRBV20-1 SANQPGDEQF
. many TRBJ2-7 TRBV5-1 ASSAPGRYSYEQY
. many TRBJ2-4 TRBV4-1 ASSQDVVFKNIQY
. many TRBJ2-7 TRBV5-1 ASSPLGYEQY
. many TRBJ2-3 TRBV5-1 ASSPGRNSMADTQY
. many TRBJ2-3 TRBV12-3/TRBV12-4 ASTLRTSTDTQY
. many TRBJ1-1 TRBV27 ASSLLGLGTEAF
. many TRBJ2-3 TRBV20-1 SARGGGNTDTQY
TRBD1 many TRBJ1-4 TRBV5-1 ASSSGQAGEKLF
. many TRBJ1-4 TRBV6-6 ASEVEGVEKLF
. many TRBJ2-7 TRBV5-1 ASSLVPTGRKNYEQY
. many TRBJ2-1 TRBV7-9 ASSLAPWTDYNEQF
TRBD1 many TRBJ1-5 TRBV29-1 SVGVGQSNNQPQH
TRBD1 many TRBJ2-7 TRBV5-1 ASSFLSSAGGDEQY
. many TRBJ2-5 TRBV3-1 ASSHGGPAAGTTKKETQY
. many TRBJ2-4 TRBV6-5 ASSLTGENIQY
. many TRBJ2-4 TRBV20-1 SAQDGLLAKNIQY
TRBD2 many TRBJ2-3 TRBV12-3/TRBV12-4 ASRRSGGRTDTQY
. many TRBJ2-1 TRBV7-3 ASSPGAGSYNEQF
. many TRBJ2-6 TRBV2 ASTWQASGANVLT
. many TRBJ1-1 TRBV21-1 ASSKTAGGRPSEAF
. many TRBJ2-1 TRBV12-3/TRBV12-4 ASRNYNEQF
. many TRBJ1-4 TRBV29-1 SVERQGKGLF
. many TRBJ2-3 TRBV5-1 ASSLVGGGRGDTQY
TRBD2 many TRBJ2-5 TRBV9 ASSVGLAAETQY
TRBD2 many TRBJ2-3 TRBV2 ASRSTSGGAQY
TRBD2 . TRBJ2-7 TRBV5-1 ANSFGLAGSEQY
TRBD2 many TRBJ2-2 TRBV5-1 ASSLTTILAGVDTGELF